These 25 T cell receptor beta chains originate from one sample sequenced in a study of T cell responses to AZD1222 COVID-19 vaccine. Profiled with immunoSEQ multiplex PCR; TCRdb holds only in-frame clones, not every one. Among about 180,000 clones, approximately 91% were seen once, and the ten largest hold 1.5% to 2.5%. The specimen comprised peripheral blood, sampled 28 days after the second AZD1222 dose. All receptors derive from an adult who received the AZD1222 COVID-19 vaccine.

This chain joins TRBV7-2 and TRBJ2-3; 7 bases map to TRBD1. Germline trimming cut 1 base from V and 1 base from J; bases unmatched to any gene: 5. The CDR3 has 16 amino acids. Per the germline V gene, CDR1 is SGHTA and CDR2 is FQGNSA. In DNA, the CDR3 is TGTGCCAGCAGCTTAGAGGGGGCCCGGGGCACAGATACGCAGTATTTT. Translation: CASSLEGARGTDTQYF.

V usage is TRBV24-1 and J usage is TRBJ2-1, with D possibly matching TRBD2 (5 bases). Between the trimmed V and J ends, which lost 5 bases and 3 bases, there was a span of 13 bases. This CDR3 spans 15 amino acids. CDR1 and CDR2 (germline): KGHDR, SFDVKD. The CDR3 DNA is TGTGCCACCAGTGCCGTTTCGGGGAGCTACAATGAGCAGTTCTTC. This gives the protein CATSAVSGSYNEQFF.

This rearrangement joins TRBV3-1 (or the pseudogene TRBV3-2) to TRBJ2-2; D not resolved. Germline CDR1 LGHDT, CDR2 YNNKEL (reference sequence). The V end lost 1 base, the J end lost 7 bases, and 4 bases lay between the germline ends. This CDR3 is built from 12 residues. This CDR3 is CASSQGHGELFF. CDR3 DNA sequence: TGTGCCAGCAGCCAAGGCCACGGGGAGCTGTTTTTT.

The V and J genes are TRBV5-1 and TRBJ1-1, with TRBD1 matching 7 bases. The CDR3 has 13 residues. CDR1 is SGHRS and CDR2 is YFSETQ in the germline V gene. With V trimmed by 4 bases and J by 6 bases, 6 bases remained unmatched. CDR3 sequence (DNA): TGCGCCAGCAGCGTGGACAGGTGGGCTGAAGCTTTCTTT. Translating it yields CASSVDRWAEAFF. Filled out from reference TRBV5-1 and TRBJ1-1, the complete variable domain reads KAGVTQTPRYLIKTRGQQVTLSCSPISGHRSVSWYQQTPGQGLQFLFEYFSETQRNKGNFPGRFSGRQFSNSRSEMNVSTLELGDSALYLCASSVDRWAEAFFGQGTRLTVV.

The chain recombines TRBV4-3 with TRBJ1-2, with 8 nucleotides matching TRBD1. Germline V CDR1 and CDR2: LGHNA, YSLEER. Unmatched junction bases numbered 10, after V lost 3 bases and J lost 7 bases. The CDR3 contains 15 residues. CDR3 bases: TGCGCCAGCAGCCAGGGAGACAGGGGAATAGGTGGCTACACCTTC. It translates to CASSQGDRGIGGYTF.

V is TRBV5-6 and J is TRBJ2-3, with D perhaps matching TRBD1 (6 bases). Trimming cost V 3 bases and J 4 bases, with 18 bases left between them. This CDR3 has 16 residues. CDR1 and CDR2 from the germline V gene are SGHDT and YYEEEE. The CDR3 DNA follows: TGTGCCAGCAGCTCCCGGCAGGGGACGATACCAGATACGCAGTATTTT. Translating gives CASSSRQGTIPDTQYF.

This clone was detected only once. This chain connects TRBV5-1 to TRBJ2-3; D might be TRBD1 (6 bases). Germline V CDR1 and CDR2: SGHRS, YFSETQ. V lost 2 bases, J lost 2 bases, and 9 bases lay in between. The length of the CDR3 is 14 residues. This chain's CDR3 is CASSFGQLTDTQYF. The CDR3 DNA follows: TGCGCCAGCAGCTTTGGACAGCTCACAGATACGCAGTATTTT.

The rearrangement uses TRBV5-1 and TRBJ2-2, with 11 nucleotides matching TRBD2. The ends lost 4 bases at V and 2 bases at J; junction bases unmatched: 10. The CDR3 loop spans 18 amino acids. Germline CDR1 reads SGHRS; CDR2 reads YFSETQ. The CDR3 DNA follows: TGCGCCAGCAGCCTCCGAGGACTAGCGGGCACTAACACCGGGGAGCTGTTTTTT. This sequence encodes CASSLRGLAGTNTGELFF. The complete variable domain, with remaining parts taken from reference TRBV5-1 and TRBJ2-2, reads KAGVTQTPRYLIKTRGQQVTLSCSPISGHRSVSWYQQTPGQGLQFLFEYFSETQRNKGNFPGRFSGRQFSNSRSEMNVSTLELGDSALYLCASSLRGLAGTNTGELFFGEGSRLTVL.

This rearrangement joins TRBV28 to TRBJ2-3; D might be TRBD2 (6 bases). Germline V gene data show CDR1 as MDHEN and CDR2 as SYDVKM. V lost 8 bases to trimming and J lost 0 bases, with 12 bases between them. The CDR3 is 14 amino acids. As DNA, the CDR3 is TGTGCCAGCTGGGACCGGGGGAGCACAGATACGCAGTATTTT. Translating gives CASWDRGSTDTQYF.

A few counts support this clone. The chain couples TRBV18 to TRBJ1-4, with TRBD1 identical over 8 bases. Germline lookup yields CDR1 KGHSH and CDR2 LQKENI. This CDR3 has 13 amino acids. Germline trimming cut 3 bases from V and 8 bases from J; bases unmatched to any gene: 2. The DNA for the CDR3 is TGTGCCAGCTCACCTCGGACAGGGGAAAAACTGTTTTTT. This sequence encodes CASSPRTGEKLFF.

The chain employs TRBV5-8 and TRBJ2-3, with 12 nucleotides matching TRBD2. After removal of 0 bases from V and 3 bases from J, the junction contained 5 bases not matched to a gene. Germline lookup yields CDR1 SGHTS and CDR2 YDEGEE. The CDR3 has 17 amino acids. The CDR3 nucleotides are TGTGCCAGCAGCTTGGCCGAGACTAGCGGGAGTACAGATACGCAGTATTTT. Amino acids: CASSLAETSGSTDTQYF.

This clone was detected once. The V call is TRBV10-2, the J call TRBJ1-2; tentative D call: TRBD1 (6 bases). The V and J ends lost 6 bases and 5 bases respectively, with 19 bases between them. CDR1 is WSHSY and CDR2 is SAAADI in the germline V gene. The CDR3 is 15 amino acids. The CDR3 spells CASRFRQDASYGYTF. CDR3 nucleotide sequence: TGCGCCAGCAGATTTCGACAGGACGCCTCATATGGCTACACCTTC.

The chain has TRBV2 and TRBJ2-5; weak D call: TRBD2 (6 bases). Germline values: CDR1 SNHLY, CDR2 FYNNEI. The CDR3 has 15 amino acids. The V gene lost 5 bases and the J gene lost 4 bases, with 17 bases spanning the gap. The DNA of the CDR3 is TGTGCCAGCAGTACCGACCGGGAGAGGGTAGAGACCCAGTACTTC. Translation: CASSTDRERVETQYF.

This chain connects TRBV5-1 to TRBJ2-5; 9 nucleotides align to TRBD1. Germline lookup yields CDR1 SGHRS and CDR2 YFSETQ. The CDR3 extends over 18 amino acids. J was trimmed by 4 bases and V by 3 bases; bases with no gene match: 16. The DNA of the CDR3 is TGCGCCAGCAGCTCGCAGGGCACGGGGGGACAGGGTAGAGAGACCCAGTACTTC. Translating gives CASSSQGTGGQGRETQYF.

Concerning this clone itself: Relative to the germline gene, one junction end is altered; a read error may explain this. This sequence joins TRBV6-5 and TRBJ1-1; the D is unclear. CDR3 size: 11 residues. Germline CDR1 MNHEY, CDR2 SVGAGI. This CDR3 reads CASSFGGQLWF. The CDR3 bases are TGTGCCAGCAGTTTCGGCGGTCAGCTTTGGTTT.

The genes are TRBV12-3 or TRBV12-4 and TRBJ1-2; 9 bases align to TRBD1. The CDR3 is 13 amino acids. V shed 3 bases and J 6 bases; nucleotides not matched to a gene: 2. The CDR3 region is CASSFDRGDGYTF. As DNA, the CDR3 is TGTGCCAGCAGTTTCGACAGGGGGGATGGCTACACCTTC.

V usage is TRBV7-2 and J usage is TRBJ2-7; D call uncertain. CDR3 length equals 15 residues. Germline V CDR1 and CDR2: SGHTA, FQGNSA. V was pared by 3 bases and J by 0 bases, with 12 bases between. The CDR3 nucleotides are TGTGCCAGCAGCTTTTTAGGGTACAGCTCCTACGAGCAGTACTTC. Amino acid sequence: CASSFLGYSSYEQYF.

The chain couples TRBV18 to TRBJ1-1, with D perhaps TRBD1 (6 bases). The CDR3 contains 15 residues. Germline V lookup: CDR1 KGHSH, CDR2 LQKENI. Trimming took 3 bases from V and 0 from J, leaving 11 bases between them. The CDR3 loop is CASSPQQGMNTEAFF. CDR3 in DNA: TGTGCCAGCTCACCCCAGCAGGGGATGAACACTGAAGCTTTCTTT.

The V and J genes are TRBV9 and TRBJ1-5; D call uncertain. Trimming stripped 0 bases from V and 5 bases from J, with 6 bases between. The CDR3 length is 13 residues. In germline, CDR1 is SGDLS, CDR2 YYNGEE. CDR3 DNA: TGTGCCAGCAGCGTAGGGCCAGATCAGCCCCAGCATTTT. Encoded protein: CASSVGPDQPQHF.

The chain couples TRBV15 to TRBJ1-2; no firm D call. This CDR3 is built from 12 residues. The V end was cut by 5 bases, the J end by 1 base, with 5 bases between. The germline gives CDR1 LNHNV, CDR2 YYDKDF (reference sequence). CDR3 region: CATSADNYGYTF. CDR3 DNA: TGTGCCACCAGCGCTGATAACTATGGCTACACCTTC.

The rearrangement uses TRBV5-1 and TRBJ1-6; D is uncertain. V gave up 4 bases and J gave up 0 bases, with 14 bases separating them. This CDR3 comprises 17 residues. The germline CDR1 and CDR2 sequences are SGHRS and YFSETQ. The CDR3 DNA sequence: TGCGCCAGCAGCGACGGACCAACGAGCTCCTATAATTCACCCCTCCACTTT. This sequence encodes CASSDGPTSSYNSPLHF.

The CDR3 DNA follows: TGTGCCAGCAGCTTAGGACCCCCCGGAAACACTGAAGCTTTCTTT. Translated, it gives CASSLGPPGNTEAFF. This chain links TRBV11-3 with TRBJ1-1, with D uncertain. V lost 1 base and J 2 bases, leaving 11 bases between the germline ends. Germline loops: CDR1 SGHNT, CDR2 YENEEA. The CDR3 length is 15 residues.

The J gene is TRBJ1-2, the V gene TRBV28; 8 positions agree with TRBD1. CDR1 is MDHEN and CDR2 is SYDVKM in the germline V gene. This CDR3 is built from 14 residues. V was pared by 6 bases and J by 4 bases, with 7 bases of the junction left unmatched. As DNA, the CDR3 is TGTGCCAGCAGACCGCCGGGACAGGCCTATGGCTACACCTTC. Translation: CASRPPGQAYGYTF.

The chain employs TRBV27 and TRBJ1-2; D is unclear. Germline CDR1 reads MNHEY; CDR2 reads SMNVEV (reference sequence). Trimming pared 2 bases from V and 4 bases from J, leaving 8 bases between. The CDR3 consists of 13 residues. CDR3 amino acids: CASSLKGGYGYTF. CDR3 sequence (DNA): TGTGCCAGCAGTTTAAAGGGTGGCTATGGCTACACCTTC.

The CDR3 sequence is CASSPYRGGEDTQYF. The CDR3 coding sequence is TGTGCCAGCAGCCCCTACCGGGGGGGCGAAGATACGCAGTATTTT. This rearrangement joins TRBV7-3 to TRBJ2-3, with 8 bases aligning to TRBD2. Germline loops: CDR1 SGHTA, CDR2 FQGTGA. V was pared by 5 bases and J by 5 bases, with 9 bases of the junction left unmatched. This CDR3 has 15 amino acids.